Sequencing of this T cell receptor (beta chain) was carried out in a study of shared T cell receptors in the human thymus. Profiled with immunoSEQ multiplex PCR; TCRdb holds only in-frame clones, not every one. The sample carries about 540,000 clones, about 80% recorded once. V was clipped by 3 bases and J by 2 bases; unmatched bases: 9. In germline, CDR1 is MNHNS, CDR2 SASEGT. The CDR3 runs to 16 residues. The same data also went into a second study, on human thymus T cells. That study reports: Healthy Finnish infants undergoing corrective surgery for congenital heart defects were the donors. It was from resections taken during corrective heart surgery that the thymus tissue came. Thymic and blood repertoires appeared to carry a bias in their V and J gene usage. Unrelated individuals were reported by related research to share highly overlapping thymic repertoires.

The J gene is TRBJ2-5, the V gene TRBV6-1; 7 nucleotides agree with TRBD1. This clonotype was obtained from a boy in the first two years of life with a congenital heart defect. The sequenced material came from thymocytes. Written as DNA, the CDR3 is TGTGCCAGCAGTGACACAGGGGATTGGGGTCAAGAGACCCAGTACTTC. Translated, it gives CASSDTGDWGQETQYF.